These 26 T cell receptor beta chains were sequenced from one sample in a study of cytomegalovirus exposure and HLA in healthy donors. 13 Jbeta primers and 60 Vbeta primers were used for the PCR. Sequencing used immunoSEQ multiplex PCR; TCRdb keeps in-frame clones, though not all of them. This sample yields 130,000 to 150,000 clones, of which about four fifths are seen a single time; about 2.2% belongs to the top ten. Sequenced sample: PBMCs. Receptor source: a man aged 25-40 years in good health and CMV-seronegative.

This chain links TRBV7-8 with TRBJ2-5; 14 nucleotides match TRBD2. Per germline, CDR1 SGHVS and CDR2 FQNEAQ. Trimming cost V 1 base and J 2 bases; bases outside gene matches: 0. The CDR3 runs 16 residues. CDR3 protein: CASSLGLAGGQETQYF. CDR3 DNA sequence: TGTGCCAGCAGCTTAGGACTAGCGGGAGGGCAAGAGACCCAGTACTTC.

The chain uses TRBV5-1 and TRBJ2-1, with D unclear. The CDR3 is 17 residues long. V lost 4 bases and J 0 bases, leaving 17 bases between the germline ends. Germline assignment: CDR1 SGHRS and CDR2 YFSETQ. Here the CDR3 reads CASSTPLPPSSYNEQFF. CDR3 bases: TGCGCCAGCAGCACCCCTCTACCGCCTAGCTCCTACAATGAGCAGTTCTTC. The full variable domain, in which reference TRBV5-1 and TRBJ2-1 provide the parts outside the CDR3, is KAGVTQTPRYLIKTRGQQVTLSCSPISGHRSVSWYQQTPGQGLQFLFEYFSETQRNKGNFPGRFSGRQFSNSRSEMNVSTLELGDSALYLCASSTPLPPSSYNEQFFGPGTRLTVL.

This clone has just a few counts. The chain links TRBV27 to TRBJ2-3; a weak D match, TRBD1 (6 bases). Germline CDR1 is MNHEY and CDR2 is SMNVEV (reference sequence). Trimming removed 2 bases at V and 1 base at J, with 10 bases between. The CDR3 has 15 amino acids. CDR3 bases: TGTGCCAGCAGTTTAGCTGGGACACGCACAGATACGCAGTATTTT. Its translation is CASSLAGTRTDTQYF.

V and J are TRBV6-5 and TRBJ2-1; TRBD2 matches at 8 bases. From germline, CDR1 is MNHEY and CDR2 SVGAGI. After removal of 8 bases from V and 4 bases from J, the junction contained 10 bases not matched to a gene. The CDR3 is 15 amino acids. The CDR3 region is CASSPLAEPYNEQFF. For the CDR3, the DNA is TGTGCCAGCTCCCCACTAGCGGAGCCATACAATGAGCAGTTCTTC.

The chain links TRBV7-9 to TRBJ2-7, with TRBD1 as a possible D gene (6 bases). The CDR3 extends over 16 amino acids. Trimming pared 3 bases from V and 2 bases from J, leaving 17 bases between. Per the germline V gene, CDR1 is SEHNR and CDR2 is FQNEAQ (reference sequence). CDR3 bases: TGTGCCAGCAGCTTCGGGGCCAGGGGACATCCCTACGAGCAGTACTTC. Translating gives CASSFGARGHPYEQYF.

Regarding this clone: This specimen includes other DNA sequences encoding the same CDR3. The chain uses TRBV5-1 and TRBJ1-1; the match to TRBD1 covers 8 bases. The CDR3 loop spans 14 amino acids. Germline assignment: CDR1 SGHRS and CDR2 YFSETQ. J was trimmed by 1 base and V by 2 bases; bases with no gene match: 1. CDR3 region: CASSLGTGNTEAFF. CDR3 nucleotides: TGCGCCAGCAGCTTAGGGACAGGGAACACTGAAGCTTTCTTT.

The chain employs TRBV4-1 and TRBJ2-7; possibly TRBD1 for D (6 bases). The V gene's germline CDR1 is MGHRA and CDR2 YSYEKL. V was shortened by 4 bases and J by 2 bases, with 12 bases between the two germline ends. The CDR3 has 14 amino acids. The chain's CDR3 is CASSPHRETYEQYF. CDR3 nucleotide sequence: TGCGCCAGCAGCCCTCACAGGGAGACCTACGAGCAGTACTTC.

V is TRBV4-1 and J is TRBJ2-7, with 9 bases matching TRBD1. V gave up 4 bases and J gave up 6 bases; unmatched junction bases: 13. The CDR3 sequence is 16 residues long. The germline CDR1 and CDR2 sequences are MGHRA and YSYEKL. This CDR3 is CASSRMETGGIFEQYF. CDR3 coding DNA: TGCGCCAGCAGCCGAATGGAGACAGGGGGTATTTTCGAGCAGTACTTC.

V gene TRBV19 combines with J gene TRBJ2-5, with 7 nucleotides matching TRBD1. J gave up 4 bases and V 4 bases, and 6 bases lay outside the gene matches. The germline CDR1 and CDR2 sequences are LNHDA and SQIVND (reference sequence). CDR3 length: 14 amino acids. Written as DNA, the CDR3 is TGTGCCAGTAGTAAGTTGACAGGGCCAGAGACCCAGTACTTC. Translated, it gives CASSKLTGPETQYF.

This clone appeared a single time. The chain employs TRBV2 and TRBJ2-7, with a possible D match to TRBD2 (6 bases). V was clipped by 8 bases and J by 6 bases, with 14 bases between them. This CDR3 comprises 12 residues. CDR1 SNHLY and CDR2 FYNNEI come from the germline V gene. This chain's CDR3 is CASHRGSREQYF. The CDR3 region has the DNA TGTGCCAGCCACCGGGGGTCTCGCGAGCAGTACTTC.

The chain links TRBV6-5 to TRBJ2-7, with D possibly TRBD1 on 5 matching bases. Trimming shortened V by 2 bases and J by 3 bases, and 11 bases separated the two germline ends. Looked up from germline, CDR1 is MNHEY and CDR2 is SVGAGI. The CDR3 contains 14 residues. Here the CDR3 reads CASSYGAGNYEQYF. CDR3 DNA: TGTGCCAGCAGTTACGGCGCAGGGAACTACGAGCAGTACTTC.

The gene calls are TRBV6-5 and TRBJ1-2; 12 positions match TRBD1. The CDR3 has 14 amino acids. The junction had 7 bases not matched to a gene; V was cut back by 6 bases and J by 8 bases. The germline V gene has CDR1 MNHEY and CDR2 SVGAGI. CDR3: CASSPGQGALGYTF. The CDR3 DNA follows: TGTGCCAGCAGCCCGGGACAGGGGGCTTTAGGCTACACCTTC.

This chain uses TRBV30 with TRBJ2-1, with a tentative D call TRBD1 (7 bases). The CDR3 has 14 residues. From germline, CDR1 is GTSNPN and CDR2 SVGIG (reference sequence). The V gene lost 3 bases and the J gene lost 4 bases, with 13 bases spanning the gap. The DNA of the CDR3 is TGTGCCTGGAGCGCGGGACAGCCATACAATGAGCAGTTCTTC. This gives the protein CAWSAGQPYNEQFF. The whole variable domain, filled in from reference TRBV30 and TRBJ2-1, reads SQTIHQWPATLVQPVGSPLSLECTVEGTSNPNLYWYRQAAGRGLQLLFYSVGIGQISSEVPQNLSASRPQDRQFILSSKKLLLSDSGFYLCAWSAGQPYNEQFFGPGTRLTVL.

Concerning this clone: One junction end disagrees with the germline gene, perhaps due to a read error. The chain carries TRBV7-7 and TRBJ2-1; 9 bases align to TRBD2. The CDR3 length is 16 residues. The germline V gene encodes CDR1 SSHAT and CDR2 FNYEAQ (reference sequence). The CDR3 here is CASSLGGLAGYNEQFF. The CDR3 DNA sequence: TGTGCTAGCAGCTTAGGGGGGCTAGCGGGATACAATGAGCAGTTCTTC.

The rearrangement links TRBV4-2 to TRBJ1-4; 11 positions match TRBD1. Germline lookup yields CDR1 LGHNA and CDR2 YNFKEQ. This CDR3 comprises 18 residues. The junction had 10 bases not matched to a gene; V was cut back by 0 bases and J by 7 bases. The CDR3 DNA follows: TGTGCCAGCAGCCAAGAGTACGGACAGGGGGCCGGAGCTGAAAAACTGTTTTTT. Translating it yields CASSQEYGQGAGAEKLFF.

V is TRBV19 and J is TRBJ1-1, with D maybe TRBD1 (5 bases). The V gene's germline CDR1 is LNHDA and CDR2 SQIVND (reference sequence). The CDR3 sequence is 17 residues long. V was shortened by 4 bases and J by 6 bases, with 24 bases between the two germline ends. The CDR3 nucleotides read TGTGCCAGTAGTAGCCCCGGATGGGCAGGGATTGGCGCTGAAGCTTTCTTT. Its protein product is CASSSPGWAGIGAEAFF.

V usage is TRBV27 and J usage is TRBJ2-1, with TRBD1 identical over 10 bases. The CDR3 is 17 residues long. In germline, CDR1 is MNHEY, CDR2 SMNVEV (reference sequence). V was pared by 0 bases and J by 0 bases, with 2 bases of the junction left unmatched. CDR3 bases: TGTGCCAGCAGTTTATCGGGACAGGGGAGCTCCTACAATGAGCAGTTCTTC. Protein product: CASSLSGQGSSYNEQFF.

This clone has just a few counts. The chain joins TRBV4-1 to TRBJ1-4, with D possibly being TRBD1 (5 bases). V lost 0 bases, J lost 0 bases, and 11 bases lay in between. The CDR3 is 17 amino acids. Germline lookup yields CDR1 MGHRA and CDR2 YSYEKL. CDR3 coding DNA: TGCGCCAGCAGCCAAGAAGGGAGGGGTTCAACTAATGAAAAACTGTTTTTT. Translating it yields CASSQEGRGSTNEKLFF.

This clone was detected a few times. The chain recombines TRBV6-6 with TRBJ1-4; D not resolved. Germline CDR1 is MNHNY and CDR2 is SVGAGI (reference sequence). This CDR3 has 15 residues. V lost 5 bases and J lost 0, with 10 bases in between. CDR3 in DNA: TGTGCCAGCAGTCGAGACACGGCAACTAATGAAAAACTGTTTTTT. As protein: CASSRDTATNEKLFF.

The rearrangement uses TRBV9 and TRBJ2-5; possibly TRBD2 for D (7 bases). The CDR3 extends over 15 amino acids. V was clipped by 0 bases and J by 4 bases, with 13 bases between them. Germline CDR1 and CDR2: SGDLS and YYNGEE. In DNA, the CDR3 is TGTGCCAGCAGCGTAGGAGGGGGGGTGGGAGAGACCCAGTACTTC. This encodes CASSVGGGVGETQYF.

This clone was found a few times. The CDR3 nucleotides are TGTGCCAGCAGCGCTCTCGGGAGAGGAACTGAAGCTTTCTTT. Amino acid sequence: CASSALGRGTEAFF. The chain employs TRBV6-4 and TRBJ1-1; D gene ambiguous. Trimming cost V 6 bases and J 5 bases, with 16 bases left between them. This CDR3 region has 14 residues. The germline CDR1 and CDR2 sequences are MRHNA and SNTAGT.

J is TRBJ2-1 and V is TRBV5-4; the match to TRBD2 covers 14 bases. Unmatched junction bases numbered 6, after V lost 3 bases and J lost 7 bases. Germline CDR1 reads SGHNT; CDR2 reads YYREEE (reference sequence). The CDR3 totals 16 residues. Here the CDR3 reads CASSSGLAGGLNEQFF. The CDR3 coding sequence is TGTGCCAGCAGCTCCGGACTAGCGGGAGGCTTGAATGAGCAGTTCTTC.

The chain has TRBV5-6 and TRBJ2-3; 7 bases are shared with TRBD1. J was trimmed by 4 bases and V by 4 bases; bases with no gene match: 12. The CDR3 length is 16 residues. The germline gives CDR1 SGHDT, CDR2 YYEEEE. In nucleotides, the CDR3 is TGTGCCAGCAGCCCATCCGAGGGGGCCTCCTCAGATACGCAGTATTTT. Amino acid sequence: CASSPSEGASSDTQYF.

The genes are TRBV7-2 and TRBJ1-2; 7 positions match TRBD1. This CDR3 comprises 14 residues. Germline CDR1 reads SGHTA; CDR2 reads FQGNSA. The junction had 9 bases not matched to a gene; V was cut back by 5 bases and J by 6 bases. The CDR3 loop is CASSQRTGSNGYTF. The CDR3 DNA is TGTGCCAGCAGCCAACGGACAGGATCAAATGGCTACACCTTC. The full variable domain, rest sourced from reference TRBV7-2 and TRBJ1-2, is GAGVSQSPSNKVTEKGKDVELRCDPISGHTALYWYRQSLGQGLEFLIYFQGNSAPDKSGLPSDRFSAERTGGSVSTLTIQRTQQEDSAVYLCASSQRTGSNGYTFGSGTRLTVV.

The chain joins TRBV4-1 to TRBJ2-7, with TRBD2 as a possible D gene (6 bases). CDR1 and CDR2 (germline): MGHRA, YSYEKL. With 4 bases removed from V and 3 bases from J, the gap between germline ends came to 22 bases. The CDR3 sequence is 17 residues long. The CDR3 coding sequence is TGCGCCAGCAGCCTGCGGGAAGGGAGGATGGAAAACTACGAGCAGTACTTC. Protein product: CASSLREGRMENYEQYF.

This chain joins TRBV5-4 and TRBJ2-1, with 10 bases aligning to TRBD2. In germline, CDR1 is SGHNT, CDR2 YYREEE (reference sequence). The CDR3 has 17 residues. The ends lost 3 bases at V and 6 bases at J; junction bases unmatched: 12. The CDR3 region is CASSSLTGTSEFNEQFF. As DNA, the CDR3 is TGTGCCAGCAGCTCACTGACCGGGACTAGCGAGTTCAATGAGCAGTTCTTC. Full variable domain (rest looked up from reference TRBV5-4 and TRBJ2-1): ETGVTQSPTHLIKTRGQQVTLRCSSQSGHNTVSWYQQALGQGPQFIFQYYREEENGRGNFPPRFSGLQFPNYSSELNVNALELDDSALYLCASSSLTGTSEFNEQFFGPGTRLTVL.